A single sample is the source of the 9 T cell receptor beta chains below, sequenced in a study of cytomegalovirus exposure and HLA in healthy donors. Method: immunoSEQ multiplex PCR; TCRdb's copy keeps in-frame clones and lacks some. The sample has 250,000 to 350,000 clones; approximately 86% are singletons. Sequenced material: PBMCs. The receptors originated from a man aged 25-40 years in good health and CMV-seronegative.

This chain connects TRBV18 to TRBJ2-7; D ambiguous. Germline V gene lookup returns CDR1 KGHSH and CDR2 LQKENI. With 2 bases removed from V and 6 bases from J, the gap between germline ends came to 20 bases. This CDR3 is 16 amino acids long. The CDR3 sequence: CASSPTKIGVGSEQYF. CDR3 in DNA: TGTGCCAGCTCACCAACGAAGATTGGAGTTGGGTCCGAGCAGTACTTC.

This clone was picked up one time. The chain combines TRBV7-2 with TRBJ1-1; D possibly corresponds to TRBD1 (5 bases). The V and J ends lost 0 bases and 0 bases respectively, with 14 bases between them. CDR3 size: 17 residues. Germline V CDR1 and CDR2: SGHTA, FQGNSA. CDR3 bases: TGTGCCAGCAGCTTAGCAGGCCAGGGTCTAATGAACACTGAAGCTTTCTTT. Translating gives CASSLAGQGLMNTEAFF.

This clone has more than one count but fewer than ten. J is TRBJ2-1 and V is TRBV19, with 10 positions matching TRBD2. The CDR3 has 15 residues. Trimming at V came to 2 bases and at J to 6 bases, leaving 4 bases not matched to a gene. The germline V gene encodes CDR1 LNHDA and CDR2 SQIVND (reference sequence). The CDR3 DNA reads as TGTGCCAGTAGTATACTAGCGGGGGATCTCAATGAGCAGTTCTTC. As protein: CASSILAGDLNEQFF.

The chain recombines TRBV7-6 with TRBJ1-2; 11 nucleotides agree with TRBD1. From germline, CDR1 is SGHVS and CDR2 FNYEAQ. The CDR3 covers 16 residues. Trimming cost V 5 bases and J 2 bases; bases outside gene matches: 7. The CDR3, as DNA: TGTGCCAGCAGCCCAGGACAGGGGGCTTTCAACTATGGCTACACCTTC. Its protein is CASSPGQGAFNYGYTF.

The chain links TRBV28 to TRBJ2-7; TRBD1 is a possible D gene (6 bases). Trimming pared 6 bases from V and 0 bases from J, leaving 12 bases between. The CDR3 loop spans 14 amino acids. Germline loops: CDR1 MDHEN, CDR2 SYDVKM. CDR3 in amino acids: CASSPPGVSYEQYF. The CDR3, as DNA: TGTGCCAGCAGCCCCCCAGGGGTCTCCTACGAGCAGTACTTC.

This chain connects TRBV10-2 to TRBJ1-2; a possible D gene is TRBD1 (5 bases). V was cut by 11 bases and J by 7 bases, with 11 bases left in between. Germline V lookup: CDR1 WSHSY, CDR2 SAAADI. The CDR3 extends over 10 amino acids. CDR3 in amino acids: CASWDFGYTF. CDR3 nucleotide sequence: TGCGCCTCCTGGGACTTTGGCTACACCTTC.

This clone was observed a single time. V usage is TRBV27 and J usage is TRBJ1-2; 7 bases match TRBD1. V shed 6 bases and J 13 bases; nucleotides not matched to a gene: 11. Germline V lookup: CDR1 MNHEY, CDR2 SMNVEV (reference sequence). The CDR3 totals 12 residues. The CDR3: CASSSDRANLTF. DNA of the CDR3: TGTGCCAGCAGCTCAGACAGGGCTAATCTCACCTTC.

The chain employs TRBV2 and TRBJ2-1; TRBD2 matches 7 bases. V lost 5 bases to trimming and J lost 7 bases; unmatched junction nucleotides: 14. Germline loops: CDR1 SNHLY, CDR2 FYNNEI. The CDR3 has 16 residues. The CDR3 region has the DNA TGTGCCAGCAGTACCCCCGCCGGGACGGGGGGAAATGAGCAGTTCTTC. Translating gives CASSTPAGTGGNEQFF.

This clone came up once. The chain couples TRBV10-3 to TRBJ2-7; D gene unclear. The germline V gene encodes CDR1 ENHRY and CDR2 SYGVKD. With 3 bases removed from V and 3 bases from J, the gap between germline ends came to 6 bases. The length of the CDR3 is 12 residues. The CDR3 DNA sequence: TGTGCCATCAGTGACGTTGTCTACGAGCAGTACTTC. Residues: CAISDVVYEQYF.